What follows are 25 T cell receptor beta chains derived from one specimen sequenced in a study of T cells in localized non-small cell lung cancer. The table came from immunoSEQ multiplex PCR; TCRdb's copy has only in-frame clones and leaves some out. There are about 710 clones in the sample; roughly a sixth occur only once, and 15% to 20% lies in the top ten. The starting material was normal lung tissue next to the tumor, obtained before any cancer treatment. These receptors were collected from a man aged 35-69 years with stage III squamous cell lung carcinoma.

This chain links TRBV28 with TRBJ1-2, with D possibly matching TRBD1 (5 bases). The germline gives CDR1 MDHEN, CDR2 SYDVKM. The CDR3 sequence is 12 residues long. The V end was cut by 10 bases, the J end by 1 base, with 10 bases between. CDR3 in amino acids: CAIGAGNYGYTF. The CDR3 region has the DNA TGTGCCATAGGGGCGGGTAACTATGGCTACACCTTC.

The rearrangement uses TRBV19 and TRBJ2-2; D ambiguous. Germline V gives CDR1 LNHDA, CDR2 SQIVND (reference sequence). The V gene lost 7 bases and the J gene lost 8 bases, with 11 bases spanning the gap. The CDR3 is 12 residues long. This chain's CDR3 is CASTPRAGELFF. The CDR3 nucleotides are TGTGCCAGTACCCCCCGGGCAGGGGAGCTGTTTTTT.

The chain combines TRBV15 with TRBJ1-2; a weak D match, TRBD1 (6 bases). Germline CDR1 is LNHNV and CDR2 is YYDKDF (reference sequence). V was clipped by 3 bases and J by 8 bases, with 16 bases between them. CDR3 length: 14 residues. In DNA, the CDR3 is TGTGCCACCAGCAGTTCGGGCAGGGACATCGGCTACACCTTC. It codes for CATSSSGRDIGYTF.

The chain carries TRBV6-9 and TRBJ1-2; D is uncertain. V was pared by 8 bases and J by 8 bases, with 12 bases between. The CDR3 loop spans 11 amino acids. Germline V lookup: CDR1 MNHGY, CDR2 SVAAGI. Written as DNA, the CDR3 is TGTGCCAGCGGCGGGCCTGGCGGCTACACCTTC. This translates into CASGGPGGYTF.

CDR3 region: CSVRTDYHGYTF. CDR3 coding DNA: TGCAGCGTCCGGACAGATTATCATGGCTACACCTTC. This chain connects TRBV29-1 to TRBJ1-2; a possible D gene is TRBD1 (6 bases). The CDR3 totals 12 residues. V shed 6 bases and J shed 6 bases, with 14 bases lying between them. The germline CDR1 and CDR2 sequences are SQVTM and ANQGSEA.

This clone was found a few times. J is TRBJ2-1 and V is TRBV6-8; D unresolved. This CDR3 comprises 13 residues. Trimming pared 4 bases from V and 5 bases from J, leaving 9 bases between. Germline lookup yields CDR1 MNHGY and CDR2 SAAAGT. The CDR3 spells CASSLGVNNEQFF. The CDR3 region has the DNA TGTGCCAGCAGTTTAGGCGTAAACAATGAGCAGTTCTTC.

Within the sample, this clone is medium-sized. This chain joins TRBV6-8 and TRBJ2-3; a weak D match, TRBD1 (5 bases). Germline values: CDR1 MNHGY, CDR2 SAAAGT. With 6 bases removed from V and 2 bases from J, the gap between germline ends came to 15 bases. The CDR3 totals 15 residues. For the CDR3, the DNA is TGTGCCAGCAGCCCTGGACATACGGACACAGATACGCAGTATTTT. Translation: CASSPGHTDTDTQYF.

The genes are TRBV9 and TRBJ1-2; D not certain. From germline, CDR1 is SGDLS and CDR2 YYNGEE. The CDR3 runs 12 residues. Trimming took 5 bases from V and 10 from J, leaving 15 bases between them. CDR3 nucleotides: TGTGCCAGCAGTGAGGTTGCAGCCACCTACACCTTC. This codes for CASSEVAATYTF.

The chain combines TRBV5-1 with TRBJ1-1, with D unresolved. This CDR3 is built from 17 residues. V gave up 3 bases and J gave up 0 bases, with 18 bases separating them. Germline CDR1 and CDR2: SGHRS and YFSETQ. As DNA, the CDR3 is TGCGCCAGCAGCTCCGACGGACCTAATCTTATGAACACTGAAGCTTTCTTT. Amino acids: CASSSDGPNLMNTEAFF.

Relative to its sample, this clone is large. The chain is built from TRBV6-8 and TRBJ2-5, with 10 bases aligning to TRBD2. This CDR3 comprises 15 residues. CDR1 MNHGY and CDR2 SAAAGT come from the germline V gene. Unmatched junction bases numbered 7, after V lost 8 bases and J lost 1 base. CDR3 loop: CASAGVAGGQETQYF. The CDR3, as DNA: TGTGCCAGCGCCGGGGTAGCGGGGGGCCAAGAGACCCAGTACTTC.

This chain's CDR3 is CASSLRAGGSTGELFF. The CDR3 DNA reads as TGCGCCAGCAGCTTGAGAGCCGGGGGGAGCACCGGGGAGCTGTTTTTT. The chain couples TRBV5-1 to TRBJ2-2, with TRBD2 identical over 7 bases. V gave up 1 base and J gave up 4 bases; unmatched junction bases: 7. CDR1 SGHRS and CDR2 YFSETQ come from the germline V gene. This CDR3 contains 16 residues.

Relative to its sample, this clone is medium-sized. The chain is built from TRBV7-2 and TRBJ1-2; TRBD1 is a possible D gene (5 bases). CDR1 SGHTA and CDR2 FQGNSA come from the germline V gene. Trimming cost V 5 bases and J 8 bases, with 15 bases left between them. This CDR3 has 13 residues. Written as DNA, the CDR3 is TGTGCCAGCAGCACCATGCCAGGGCTAGGCTACACCTTC. It yields the protein CASSTMPGLGYTF. Supplemented by reference TRBV7-2 and TRBJ1-2, the full variable domain reads GAGVSQSPSNKVTEKGKDVELRCDPISGHTALYWYRQSLGQGLEFLIYFQGNSAPDKSGLPSDRFSAERTGGSVSTLTIQRTQQEDSAVYLCASSTMPGLGYTFGSGTRLTVV.

This clone has a handful of counts. The J gene is TRBJ2-7, the V gene TRBV9; 11 positions agree with TRBD1. The CDR3 runs to 15 residues. V dropped 0 bases and J dropped 2; count of bases not matched to a gene: 1. Per the germline V gene, CDR1 is SGDLS and CDR2 is YYNGEE. Here the CDR3 reads CASSVEGQGAYEQYF. CDR3 bases: TGTGCCAGCAGCGTAGAGGGACAGGGGGCCTACGAGCAGTACTTC.

V and J are TRBV4-1 and TRBJ2-2, with D possibly called TRBD1 or TRBD2 (5 bases each). This CDR3 comprises 18 residues. The V and J ends lost 0 bases and 5 bases respectively, with 19 bases between them. Looked up from germline, CDR1 is MGHRA and CDR2 is YSYEKL. In DNA, the CDR3 is TGCGCCAGCAGCCAAGATGGAGCAGGGACGGAAGGGACCGGGGAGCTGTTTTTT. Amino acid sequence: CASSQDGAGTEGTGELFF.

The chain uses TRBV29-1 and TRBJ2-7; 13 bases are a match to TRBD2. Germline loops: CDR1 SQVTM, CDR2 ANQGSEA. The CDR3 has 16 residues. Trimming took 6 bases from V and 2 from J; bases not matched to a gene: 10. CDR3: CSVAGTSGASAYEQYF. The DNA for the CDR3 is TGCAGCGTCGCCGGGACTAGCGGGGCTTCAGCCTACGAGCAGTACTTC.

This sequence joins TRBV28 and TRBJ2-1; D not resolved. Germline CDR1 is MDHEN and CDR2 is SYDVKM. V lost 7 bases and J 1 base, leaving 11 bases between the germline ends. CDR3 length: 14 residues. This CDR3 reads CASTSPGSYNEQFF. Here the CDR3 DNA reads TGTGCCAGCACCTCCCCCGGTTCCTACAATGAGCAGTTCTTC.

The gene calls are TRBV16 and TRBJ1-4; TRBD1 matches at 9 bases. Germline CDR1 KGHSY, CDR2 FQNENV. V was pared by 4 bases and J by 8 bases, with 8 bases of the junction left unmatched. There are 15 residues in the CDR3. The CDR3 protein is CASSRPGQGGEKLFF. CDR3 nucleotides: TGTGCCAGCAGCCGTCCGGGACAGGGAGGCGAAAAACTGTTTTTT.

There are a few counts of this clone. V gene TRBV6-8 combines with J gene TRBJ2-3; D not certain. CDR1 and CDR2 from the germline V gene are MNHGY and SAAAGT. The V end lost 2 bases, the J end lost 2 bases, and 8 bases lay between the germline ends. The CDR3 has 14 residues. CDR3 DNA sequence: TGTGCCAGCAGTTACGAACTGTACACAGATACGCAGTATTTT. Its translation: CASSYELYTDTQYF.

J is TRBJ2-3 and V is TRBV28, with 7 bases identical to TRBD2. CDR3 length: 17 residues. Germline assignment: CDR1 MDHEN and CDR2 SYDVKM. With 3 bases clipped from V and 3 bases from J, the junction kept 12 bases outside the gene matches. CDR3 DNA sequence: TGTGCCAGCAGTTTTCTATCGGCGGGGGATTCTACAGATACGCAGTATTTT. Translation gives CASSFLSAGDSTDTQYF.

The chain recombines TRBV4-1 with TRBJ1-3; D gene unclear. Trimming removed 4 bases at V and 3 bases at J, with 7 bases between. CDR1 and CDR2 from the germline V gene are MGHRA and YSYEKL. This CDR3 comprises 13 residues. CDR3: CASSPYFGNTIYF. CDR3 sequence (DNA): TGCGCCAGCAGCCCATATTTTGGAAACACCATATATTTT.

This clone was observed a handful of times. The chain joins TRBV11-3 to TRBJ2-1, with 15 bases that match TRBD2. The CDR3 consists of 17 residues. The germline CDR1 and CDR2 sequences are SGHNT and YENEEA. J was trimmed by 7 bases and V by 5 bases; bases with no gene match: 9. In DNA, the CDR3 is TGTGCCAGCAGCGCACCGGGACTAGCGGGGGGCCGGAATGAGCAGTTCTTC. Residues: CASSAPGLAGGRNEQFF.

The chain combines TRBV6-8 with TRBJ2-1; tentatively, D is TRBD1 or TRBD2 (5 bases each). This CDR3 is 15 amino acids long. Between the trimmed V and J ends, which lost 6 bases and 4 bases, there was a span of 16 bases. Germline CDR1 reads MNHGY; CDR2 reads SAAAGT. The CDR3 spells CASSLRGREYNEQFF. CDR3 nucleotide sequence: TGTGCCAGCAGCCTAAGGGGCAGGGAGTACAATGAGCAGTTCTTC.

This clone showed up just a few times. The rearrangement uses TRBV9 and TRBJ2-3; D not resolved. Trimming stripped 0 bases from V and 3 bases from J, with 5 bases between. Per the germline V gene, CDR1 is SGDLS and CDR2 is YYNGEE. The CDR3 runs to 13 residues. For the CDR3, the DNA is TGTGCCAGCAGCGTAGGGATGACAGATACGCAGTATTTT. Translated: CASSVGMTDTQYF.

The V call is TRBV9, the J call TRBJ2-3; D is undetermined. The germline V gene has CDR1 SGDLS and CDR2 YYNGEE. Trimming shortened V by 0 bases and J by 4 bases, and 6 bases separated the two germline ends. The CDR3 extends over 13 amino acids. The CDR3 loop is CASSVEIPDTQYF. CDR3 coding DNA: TGTGCCAGCAGCGTAGAAATCCCAGATACGCAGTATTTT.

By its share, this clone is medium-sized. V gene TRBV11-3 combines with J gene TRBJ1-6; 7 bases agree with TRBD1. The V segment lost 4 bases and the J segment 4 bases; nucleotides outside the gene matches: 7. The V gene's germline CDR1 is SGHNT and CDR2 YENEEA. The CDR3 totals 16 residues. The CDR3 DNA is TGTGCCAGCAGCTCTGCTGGGACAGAATATAATTCACCCCTCCACTTT. As protein: CASSSAGTEYNSPLHF.